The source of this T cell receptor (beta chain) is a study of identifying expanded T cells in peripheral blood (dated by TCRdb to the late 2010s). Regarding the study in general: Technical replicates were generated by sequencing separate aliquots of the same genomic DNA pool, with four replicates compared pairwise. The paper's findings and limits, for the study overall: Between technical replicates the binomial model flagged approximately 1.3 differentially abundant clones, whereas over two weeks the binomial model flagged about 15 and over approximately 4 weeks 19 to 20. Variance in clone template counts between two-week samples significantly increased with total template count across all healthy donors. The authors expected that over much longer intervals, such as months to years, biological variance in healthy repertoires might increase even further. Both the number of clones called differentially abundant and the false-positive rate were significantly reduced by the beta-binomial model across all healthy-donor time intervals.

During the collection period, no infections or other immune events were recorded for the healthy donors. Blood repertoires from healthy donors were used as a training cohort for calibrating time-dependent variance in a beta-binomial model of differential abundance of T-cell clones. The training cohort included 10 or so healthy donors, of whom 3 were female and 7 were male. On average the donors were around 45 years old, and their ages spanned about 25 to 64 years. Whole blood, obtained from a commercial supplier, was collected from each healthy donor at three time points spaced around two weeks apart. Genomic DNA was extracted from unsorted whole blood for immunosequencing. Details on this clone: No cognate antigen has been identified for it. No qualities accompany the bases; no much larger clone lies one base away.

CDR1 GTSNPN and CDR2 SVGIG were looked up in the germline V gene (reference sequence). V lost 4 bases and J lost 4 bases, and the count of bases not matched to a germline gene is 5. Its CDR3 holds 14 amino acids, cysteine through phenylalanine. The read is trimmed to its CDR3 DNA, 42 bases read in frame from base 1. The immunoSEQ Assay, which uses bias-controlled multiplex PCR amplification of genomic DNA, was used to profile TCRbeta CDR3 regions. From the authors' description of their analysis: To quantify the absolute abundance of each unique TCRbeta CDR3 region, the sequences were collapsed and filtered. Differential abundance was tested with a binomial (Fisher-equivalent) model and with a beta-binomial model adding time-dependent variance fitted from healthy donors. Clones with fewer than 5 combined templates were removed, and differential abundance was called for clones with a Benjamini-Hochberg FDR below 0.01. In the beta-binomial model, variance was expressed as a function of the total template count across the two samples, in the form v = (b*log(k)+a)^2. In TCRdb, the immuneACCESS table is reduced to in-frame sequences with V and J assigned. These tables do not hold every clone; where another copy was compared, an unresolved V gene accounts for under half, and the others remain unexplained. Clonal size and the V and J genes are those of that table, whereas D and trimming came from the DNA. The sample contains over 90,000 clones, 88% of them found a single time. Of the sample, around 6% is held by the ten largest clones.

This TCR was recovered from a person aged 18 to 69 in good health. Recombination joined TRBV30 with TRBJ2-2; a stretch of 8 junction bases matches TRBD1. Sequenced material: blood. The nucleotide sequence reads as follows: TGTGCCTGGAACACCGGGACAGGCACCGGGGAGCTGTTTTTT. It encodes CAWNTGTGTGELFF.